Each of the 27 T cell receptor beta chains below was sequenced from the same sample in a study of T cell responses to AZD1222 COVID-19 vaccine. The data were produced by immunoSEQ multiplex PCR, yet TCRdb's version contains in-frame clones alone and is incomplete. Of 140,000 to 150,000 clones listed, more than 80% are singletons. The sample was peripheral blood, taken on day 0 of AZD1222 vaccination. These receptors all come from an adult in good health.

The chain uses TRBV5-4 and TRBJ1-1; D ambiguous. V lost 4 bases and J 3 bases, leaving 13 bases between the germline ends. Germline assignment: CDR1 SGHNT and CDR2 YYREEE (reference sequence). The CDR3 contains 14 residues. The CDR3 DNA sequence: TGTGCCAGCAGCCGCTCGGGGTTGGACACTGAAGCTTTCTTT. Residues: CASSRSGLDTEAFF.

This rearrangement joins TRBV28 to TRBJ2-7, with 7 bases lining up with TRBD2. V lost 3 bases to trimming and J lost 1 base; unmatched junction nucleotides: 6. The CDR3 length is 15 residues. CDR1 is MDHEN and CDR2 is SYDVKM in the germline V gene. The chain's CDR3 is CASSFGVAGSYEQYF. CDR3 sequence (DNA): TGTGCCAGCAGTTTCGGTGTAGCGGGTTCCTACGAGCAGTACTTC.

V usage is TRBV2 and J usage is TRBJ2-1; 11 nucleotides line up with TRBD2. From germline, CDR1 is SNHLY and CDR2 FYNNEI. The CDR3 sequence is 17 residues long. V lost 1 base, J lost 2 bases, and 4 bases stayed unmatched. The CDR3 sequence is CASSEVRLAGPYNEQFF. CDR3 coding DNA: TGTGCCAGCAGTGAAGTCAGACTAGCGGGGCCCTACAATGAGCAGTTCTTC.

The chain employs TRBV19 and TRBJ1-2; 12 bases fit TRBD1. The germline V gene has CDR1 LNHDA and CDR2 SQIVND (reference sequence). V gave up 1 base and J gave up 6 bases; unmatched junction bases: 6. The CDR3 runs to 16 residues. The CDR3 DNA follows: TGTGCCAGTAGTATAGCCGGGACAGGGGGCGCAAATGGCTACACCTTC. It codes for CASSIAGTGGANGYTF. The full variable domain, with the rest looked up from reference TRBV19 and TRBJ1-2, is DGGITQSPKYLFRKEGQNVTLSCEQNLNHDAMYWYRQDPGQGLRLIYYSQIVNDFQKGDIAEGYSVSREKKESFPLTVTSAQKNPTAFYLCASSIAGTGGANGYTFGSGTRLTVV.

The rearrangement joins TRBV6-5 to TRBJ2-7; 7 bases are a match to TRBD1. This CDR3 has 15 residues. With V trimmed by 6 bases and J by 2 bases, 10 bases remained unmatched. CDR1 and CDR2 (germline): MNHEY, SVGAGI. CDR3 bases: TGTGCCAGCAGACTCCCAGGGACAGCAACCTACGAGCAGTACTTC. Translating gives CASRLPGTATYEQYF.

The V gene is TRBV7-3, the J gene TRBJ2-3; 8 nucleotides align to TRBD1. With V trimmed by 5 bases and J by 2 bases, 6 bases remained unmatched. This CDR3 has 15 residues. Germline CDR1 is SGHTA and CDR2 is FQGTGA. CDR3 sequence reads: CASSLGQGPTDTQYF. DNA for the CDR3: TGTGCCAGCAGCCTCGGACAGGGCCCCACAGATACGCAGTATTTT.

The chain couples TRBV15 to TRBJ1-2; tentative D call: TRBD1 (5 bases). Trimming cost V 2 bases and J 8 bases, with 15 bases left between them. The CDR3 extends over 14 amino acids. The germline V gene encodes CDR1 LNHNV and CDR2 YYDKDF (reference sequence). CDR3 sequence: CATSRFGPQGGYTF. CDR3 coding DNA: TGTGCCACCAGCAGATTCGGACCTCAGGGCGGCTACACCTTC. Looking up the rest from reference TRBV15 and TRBJ1-2 gives the full variable domain: DAMVIQNPRYQVTQFGKPVTLSCSQTLNHNVMYWYQQKSSQAPKLLFHYYDKDFNNEADTPDNFQSRRPNTSFCFLDIRSPGLGDTAMYLCATSRFGPQGGYTFGSGTRLTVV.

This chain joins TRBV9 and TRBJ2-2; 9 bases line up with TRBD1. Germline CDR1 and CDR2: SGDLS and YYNGEE. With 3 bases clipped from V and 7 bases from J, the junction kept 7 bases outside the gene matches. The CDR3 has 15 residues. In DNA, the CDR3 is TGTGCCAGCAGCGCCACAGGGGGCCTCGGCGGGGAGCTGTTTTTT. Its translation: CASSATGGLGGELFF.

The V gene is TRBV5-6, the J gene TRBJ1-6; D unclear. The CDR3 contains 12 residues. With 0 bases removed from V and 8 bases from J, the gap between germline ends came to 3 bases. Per the germline V gene, CDR1 is SGHDT and CDR2 is YYEEEE. The CDR3 bases are TGTGCCAGCAGCTTGGACCATTCACCCCTCCACTTT. Its protein product is CASSLDHSPLHF.

The V gene is TRBV7-9, the J gene TRBJ2-3; weak D call: TRBD2 (5 bases). With 5 bases removed from V and 2 bases from J, the gap between germline ends came to 11 bases. The CDR3 length is 14 residues. Germline CDR1 is SEHNR and CDR2 is FQNEAQ (reference sequence). CDR3 amino acids: CASSPDSNTDTQYF. The CDR3 bases are TGTGCCAGCAGCCCGGACTCCAACACAGATACGCAGTATTTT.

The CDR3 loop is CASSYGEINSPLHF. In DNA form, the CDR3 reads TGTGCCAGCAGTTACGGGGAGATCAATTCACCCCTCCACTTT. The chain carries TRBV6-5 and TRBJ1-6, with no clear D. The CDR3 has 14 residues. The germline gives CDR1 MNHEY, CDR2 SVGAGI. Trimming stripped 2 bases from V and 7 bases from J, with 9 bases between.

V is TRBV11-3 and J is TRBJ2-1; the match to TRBD2 covers 11 bases. CDR3 length: 15 residues. The V segment lost 2 bases and the J segment 4 bases; nucleotides outside the gene matches: 1. Germline-derived CDR1 and CDR2 are SGHNT and YENEEA. The CDR3 bases are TGTGCCAGCAGCTTAACTAGCGGGGGATACAATGAGCAGTTCTTC. Its translation is CASSLTSGGYNEQFF.

The chain uses TRBV5-6 and TRBJ1-5, with D hard to call. Germline V lookup: CDR1 SGHDT, CDR2 YYEEEE. The CDR3 length is 14 residues. V lost 1 base and J 6 bases, leaving 11 bases between the germline ends. The CDR3 sequence is CASSLKGRRQPQHF. The CDR3 region has the DNA TGTGCCAGCAGCTTGAAGGGCCGACGTCAGCCCCAGCATTTT.

The chain joins TRBV2 to TRBJ1-6; 7 bases line up with TRBD1. Germline V gives CDR1 SNHLY, CDR2 FYNNEI. Trimming at V came to 11 bases and at J to 6 bases, leaving 7 bases not matched to a gene. The CDR3 is 13 residues long. CDR3 in amino acids: CAGEGQLNSPLHF. The CDR3 DNA is TGTGCCGGAGAGGGACAGCTTAATTCACCCCTCCACTTT.

CDR3 nucleotides: TGTGCCAGCAGTGAGGAAGGGACCAGCAATCAGCCCCAGCATTTT. Its protein product is CASSEEGTSNQPQHF. The chain joins TRBV2 to TRBJ1-5; a weak D match, TRBD1 (5 bases). V lost 3 bases to trimming and J lost 1 base, with 10 bases between them. The germline V gene has CDR1 SNHLY and CDR2 FYNNEI. There are 15 residues in the CDR3.

This rearrangement joins TRBV11-3 to TRBJ1-3; D not resolved. Trimming took 4 bases from V and 7 from J, leaving 14 bases between them. The CDR3 is made up of 14 amino acids. Germline lookup yields CDR1 SGHNT and CDR2 YENEEA. The CDR3 spells CASSSQLDGNTIYF. In nucleotides, the CDR3 is TGTGCCAGCAGCTCCCAACTGGATGGGAACACCATATATTTT.

The V and J genes are TRBV30 and TRBJ2-5, with D possibly TRBD1 on 6 matching bases. CDR1 and CDR2 (germline): GTSNPN, SVGIG (reference sequence). V lost 2 bases and J 5 bases, leaving 15 bases between the germline ends. The CDR3 is 14 amino acids. The CDR3 region has the DNA TGTGCCTGGAGTCCACAGGGCGCCAAGGAGACCCAGTACTTC. This translates into CAWSPQGAKETQYF.

The DNA for the CDR3 is TGTGCCAGCAGTTTATTCGTTAGGAGCTGGGAGGGTCAGCCCCAGCATTTT. It encodes CASSLFVRSWEGQPQHF. V is TRBV28 and J is TRBJ1-5; D gene ambiguous. Trimming took off 1 base at V and 6 bases at J, with 19 bases between the two ends. CDR1 is MDHEN, CDR2 SYDVKM, per germline. CDR3 length equals 17 residues. The whole variable domain, remainder taken from reference TRBV28 and TRBJ1-5, is DVKVTQSSRYLVKRTGEKVFLECVQDMDHENMFWYRQDPGLGLRLIYFSYDVKMKEKGDIPEGYSVSREKKERFSLILESASTNQTSMYLCASSLFVRSWEGQPQHFGDGTRLSIL.

The J gene is TRBJ2-7, the V gene TRBV19, with 7 bases that match TRBD1. Germline CDR1 is LNHDA and CDR2 is SQIVND (reference sequence). With 5 bases clipped from V and 3 bases from J, the junction kept 16 bases outside the gene matches. The length of the CDR3 is 17 residues. The CDR3 loop reads CASSPGLGGDSIYEQYF. CDR3 nucleotides: TGTGCCAGTAGTCCCGGTCTAGGTGGGGACAGCATCTACGAGCAGTACTTC.

The genes are TRBV29-1 and TRBJ2-7, with D hard to call. CDR3 length equals 13 residues. The V end lost 6 bases, the J end lost 6 bases, and 18 bases lay between the germline ends. Germline-derived CDR1 and CDR2 are SQVTM and ANQGSEA. CDR3: CSVLPGWGSEQYF. The CDR3 DNA reads TGCAGCGTCCTCCCCGGTTGGGGAAGCGAGCAGTACTTC.

V gene TRBV20-1 combines with J gene TRBJ2-3; TRBD2 agrees at 8 bases. Germline trimming cut 3 bases from V and 0 bases from J; bases unmatched to any gene: 8. This CDR3 is built from 16 residues. Germline values: CDR1 DFQATT, CDR2 SNEGSKA (reference sequence). The CDR3 loop is CSASGGASGSTDTQYF. CDR3 nucleotide sequence: TGCAGTGCTAGTGGGGGGGCTAGCGGGAGCACAGATACGCAGTATTTT.

This chain uses TRBV27 with TRBJ1-5; a weak D match, TRBD1 (6 bases). The length of the CDR3 is 14 residues. Trimming pared 4 bases from V and 4 bases from J, leaving 11 bases between. The germline CDR1 and CDR2 sequences are MNHEY and SMNVEV (reference sequence). CDR3 DNA: TGTGCCAGCAGTTGGACAGCGGGGAATCAGCCCCAGCATTTT. Translating it yields CASSWTAGNQPQHF.

The V gene is TRBV12-1, the J gene TRBJ2-2; the D call of TRBD2 is as the table states it, not checked on the DNA. TRBV12-1 is recorded as a pseudogene. This CDR3 spans 17 amino acids. CDR3 DNA: TGTGCCAGCCCCTTTGACAATAGCGGGGGGAACACCGGGGAGCTGTTTTTT. Translated: CASPFDNSGGNTGELFF.

The rearrangement links TRBV18 to TRBJ2-7, with 16 nucleotides matching TRBD2. This CDR3 comprises 14 residues. V was clipped by 2 bases and J by 13 bases; unmatched bases: 5. The germline V gene has CDR1 KGHSH and CDR2 LQKENI. The CDR3 sequence is CASSPGTSGRVVYF. In nucleotides, the CDR3 is TGTGCCAGCTCACCAGGGACTAGCGGGAGGGTTGTCTACTTC.

The gene calls are TRBV5-6 and TRBJ1-6, with TRBD1 matching 12 bases. The length of the CDR3 is 15 residues. V lost 6 bases, J lost 8 bases, and 6 bases stayed unmatched. Per the germline V gene, CDR1 is SGHDT and CDR2 is YYEEEE. The CDR3 sequence: CASTFRDRGHSPLHF. CDR3 DNA: TGTGCCAGCACATTCCGGGACAGGGGGCATTCACCCCTCCACTTT.

The chain links TRBV7-9 to TRBJ2-1; TRBD2 agrees at 8 bases. CDR1 is SEHNR, CDR2 FQNEAQ, per germline (reference sequence). Germline trimming cut 4 bases from V and 8 bases from J; bases unmatched to any gene: 10. There are 15 residues in the CDR3. The CDR3 bases are TGTGCCAGCAGCTCCGTATTAGCGGGGATTGATGAGCAGTTCTTC. As protein: CASSSVLAGIDEQFF.

The chain joins TRBV6-6 to TRBJ2-1; D remains unclear. Trimming removed 5 bases from V and 9 bases from J, with 11 bases in between. Germline V gene data show CDR1 as MNHNY and CDR2 as SVGAGI (reference sequence). The CDR3 is 12 residues long. The CDR3 loop is CASSNLRIEQFF. The CDR3 region has the DNA TGTGCCAGCAGTAATTTAAGGATTGAGCAGTTCTTC.